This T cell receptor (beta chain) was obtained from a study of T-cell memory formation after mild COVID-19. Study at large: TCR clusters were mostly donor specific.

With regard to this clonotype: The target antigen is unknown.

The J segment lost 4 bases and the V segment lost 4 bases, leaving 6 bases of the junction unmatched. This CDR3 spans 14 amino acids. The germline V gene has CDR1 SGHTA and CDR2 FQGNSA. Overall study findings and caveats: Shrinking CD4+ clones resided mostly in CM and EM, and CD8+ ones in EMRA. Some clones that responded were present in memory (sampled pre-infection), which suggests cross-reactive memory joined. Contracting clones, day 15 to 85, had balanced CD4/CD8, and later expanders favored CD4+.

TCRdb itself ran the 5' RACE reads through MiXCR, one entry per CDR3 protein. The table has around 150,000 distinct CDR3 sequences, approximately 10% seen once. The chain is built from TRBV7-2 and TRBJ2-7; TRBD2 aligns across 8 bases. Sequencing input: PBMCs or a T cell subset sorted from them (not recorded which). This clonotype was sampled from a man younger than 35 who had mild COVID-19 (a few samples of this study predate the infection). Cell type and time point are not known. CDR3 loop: CASSSQRGTYEQYF. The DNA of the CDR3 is TGTGCCAGCAGCTCCCAGCGGGGGACGTACGAGCAGTACTTC.